These 14 T cell receptor beta chains were sequenced from one sample in a study of regulatory T cells in long-lasting Graves disease. Building the TCR beta libraries relied on iRepertoire HTBI primers, and CDR3 regions underwent Arm-PCR. TCRdb reprocessed the multiplex PCR reads via MiXCR and lists one record per CDR3 protein. Here the sample spans about 200,000 distinct CDR3 sequences, around 16% being singletons. Time point specified: newly diagnosed GD, antithyroid drugs for less than 3 months. RNA from PBMCs was the source of the TCR library. The sample in question was peripheral blood mononuclear cells (PBMCs), obtained at new diagnosis, from a patient treated with antithyroid drugs. Every receptor here comes from a female donor with Graves disease.

The chain is built from TRBV30 and TRBJ1-2, with D possibly TRBD1 on 6 matching bases. CDR3 length: 15 residues. V was shortened by 4 bases and J by 12 bases, with 27 bases between the two germline ends. The germline V gene has CDR1 GTSNPN and CDR2 SVGIG (reference sequence). DNA for the CDR3: TGTGCCTGGATAATATCGGGGGCTCCTTCGCGTGTGCACACCTTC. Protein product: CAWIISGAPSRVHTF.

This clonotype was detected ten times or more. The chain recombines TRBV10-3 with TRBJ1-1; D might be TRBD1 (5 bases). CDR1 is ENHRY and CDR2 is SYGVKD in the germline V gene. V was clipped by 11 bases and J by 1 base, with 8 bases between them. CDR3 length: 11 residues. The CDR3 reads CAAGQNTEAFF. CDR3 bases: TGTGCCGCAGGACAGAACACTGAAGCTTTCTTT.

This clonotype was found many times. V and J are TRBV18 and TRBJ2-3; weak D call: TRBD1 (6 bases). Trimming removed 3 bases at V and 5 bases at J, with 12 bases between. The CDR3 is 14 residues long. The germline CDR1 and CDR2 sequences are KGHSH and LQKENI. The CDR3 DNA reads as TGTGCCAGCTCACCGCAGGGGCAGGAAGATACGCAGTATTTT. Translating gives CASSPQGQEDTQYF.

The chain is built from TRBV2 and TRBJ2-7; 12 bases agree with TRBD2. Trimming cost V 0 bases and J 6 bases; bases outside gene matches: 12. CDR1 and CDR2 from the germline V gene are SNHLY and FYNNEI. The CDR3 spans 18 residues. This chain's CDR3 is CASSEALLAGGPWGEQYF. In nucleotides, the CDR3 is TGTGCCAGCAGTGAAGCGCTTCTAGCGGGAGGGCCCTGGGGCGAGCAGTACTTC.

This clonotype has at least ten counts. The chain combines TRBV28 with TRBJ1-1; a possible D gene is TRBD1 (6 bases). The CDR3 consists of 14 residues. CDR1 MDHEN and CDR2 SYDVKM come from the germline V gene. Trimming stripped 3 bases from V and 8 bases from J, with 16 bases between. CDR3 bases: TGTGCCAGCAGTTTGCACAGGGCCATCCCCGAAGCTTTCTTT. Translated: CASSLHRAIPEAFF.

In its sample, this clonotype was seen many times. The rearrangement uses TRBV11-3 and TRBJ1-2, with 7 bases fitting TRBD1. Germline V lookup: CDR1 SGHNT, CDR2 YENEEA. V gave up 3 bases and J gave up 3 bases; unmatched junction bases: 1. The CDR3 spans 13 residues. CDR3 coding DNA: TGTGCCAGCAGCTTGGGACAGCACTATGGCTACACCTTC. The encoded protein is CASSLGQHYGYTF.

This clonotype appeared many times. This rearrangement joins TRBV20-1 to TRBJ1-4, with TRBD1 matching 7 bases. The germline CDR1 and CDR2 sequences are DFQATT and SNEGSKA (reference sequence). CDR3 length equals 13 residues. J was trimmed by 8 bases and V by 6 bases; bases with no gene match: 9. The CDR3 sequence: CSANPPGQEKLFF. As DNA, the CDR3 is TGCAGTGCCAATCCACCGGGACAGGAAAAACTGTTTTTT.

This clonotype has at least ten counts. The chain uses TRBV28 and TRBJ1-2; D perhaps matches TRBD1 (5 bases). Trimming took 1 base from V and 2 from J, leaving 17 bases between them. This CDR3 comprises 17 residues. The germline CDR1 and CDR2 sequences are MDHEN and SYDVKM. As DNA, the CDR3 is TGTGCCAGCAGTTTATTGGTGGGGCCGGACCTAAACTATGGCTACACCTTC. The encoded protein is CASSLLVGPDLNYGYTF.

This clonotype appeared many times. This chain joins TRBV20-1 and TRBJ2-5; D gene ambiguous. The length of the CDR3 is 12 residues. Germline V gene lookup returns CDR1 DFQATT and CDR2 SNEGSKA (reference sequence). Trimming stripped 3 bases from V and 5 bases from J, with 10 bases between. As DNA, the CDR3 is TGCAGTGCTAGGGCCCCTACGGAGACCCAGTACTTC. Translating it yields CSARAPTETQYF.

V usage is TRBV11-3 and J usage is TRBJ2-1; weak D call: TRBD1 (5 bases). The CDR3 runs 16 residues. Germline CDR1 SGHNT, CDR2 YENEEA. The ends were cut back, 2 bases at V and 5 bases at J, with 16 bases in the middle. CDR3 residues: CASSLPSGALNNEQFF. In DNA, the CDR3 is TGTGCCAGCAGCTTACCTAGTGGGGCATTAAACAATGAGCAGTTCTTC.

The chain joins TRBV9 to TRBJ1-2; D unclear. Trimming left V 0 bases short and J 0 bases short, with 9 bases between. Germline V gene sequence: CDR1 SGDLS, CDR2 YYNGEE. There are 15 residues in the CDR3. CDR3 sequence reads: CASSVATTANYGYTF. DNA for the CDR3: TGTGCCAGCAGCGTAGCTACAACCGCTAACTATGGCTACACCTTC.

This clonotype was detected ten times or more. The gene calls are TRBV2 and TRBJ2-7; 9 nucleotides agree with TRBD2. This CDR3 has 15 amino acids. The V and J ends lost 4 bases and 4 bases, in that order; junction bases with no gene match: 8. Germline loops: CDR1 SNHLY, CDR2 FYNNEI. DNA of the CDR3: TGTGCCAGCAGTGGGACGGGGGCGGGAGGGTACGAGCAGTACTTC. Amino acids: CASSGTGAGGYEQYF. The entire variable domain, with the rest obtained from reference TRBV2 and TRBJ2-7, is as follows: EPEVTQTPSHQVTQMGQEVILRCVPISNHLYFYWYRQILGQKVEFLVSFYNNEISEKSEIFDDQFSVERPDGSNFTLKIRSTKLEDSAMYFCASSGTGAGGYEQYFGPGTRLTVT.

This clonotype was detected many times. This rearrangement joins TRBV5-7 to TRBJ2-7, with 8 positions matching TRBD2. TRBV5-7 is reported as an ORF; its role is uncertain. V was clipped by 0 bases and J by 3 bases; unmatched bases: 8. This CDR3 is built from 16 residues. CDR3 residues: CASSLAKASGYYEQYF. CDR3 nucleotides: TGTGCCAGCAGCTTGGCCAAGGCTAGCGGGTACTACGAGCAGTACTTC.

This clonotype occurred many times. J is TRBJ2-7 and V is TRBV10-3; 11 bases line up with TRBD2. V lost 1 base to trimming and J lost 2 bases; unmatched junction nucleotides: 10. This CDR3 region has 18 residues. Germline values: CDR1 ENHRY, CDR2 SYGVKD. The CDR3 DNA reads as TGTGCCATCAGTGAGTACGGTAGCGGGAGGGAATCCCCCTACGAGCAGTACTTC. This sequence encodes CAISEYGSGRESPYEQYF.